This T cell receptor beta chain was observed in a study of blood T cell repertoires in COVID-19. Whole-study context: Donors in the United States, Italy and Spain gave samples during acute or convalescent COVID-19. Nucleic acid was either cDNA or gDNA, and it came from T cells, B-cell-depleted T cells, or PBMCs.

CDR3 length: 13 amino acids. The ends were cut back, 5 bases at V and 3 bases at J, with 8 bases in the middle. Original methodology: Scientists estimated how many nucleated cells there were by amplifying reference gene primers. Only in-frame clones appear in the TCRdb table, and some are missing; sequencing was by immunoSEQ multiplex PCR. Clone size and V and J calls were adopted from that table, with D and trimming inferred from the DNA. This repertoire shows over 150,000 clones, over 80% found once; its top ten account for just under 4%. V gene TRBV12-3 or TRBV12-4 combines with J gene TRBJ2-1, with D perhaps TRBD1 (6 bases). The sequenced material came from peripheral blood. The sequence was obtained from a woman aged 60-70 years who had recovered from COVID-19. CDR3 nucleotide sequence: TGTGCCAGCAGTATGGGACACTACAATGAGCAGTTCTTC. This translates into CASSMGHYNEQFF.